This T cell receptor (beta chain) emerged from a study of blood T cell repertoires in COVID-19. This CDR3 spans 15 amino acids. Germline V lookup: CDR1 SGHNT, CDR2 YYREEE (reference sequence). The J segment lost 1 base and the V segment lost 4 bases, leaving 5 bases of the junction unmatched. Clones were read by immunoSEQ multiplex PCR, and TCRdb kept only the in-frame ones, dropping some. The table shows roughly 300,000 clones, with about 88% occurring only once. V and J are TRBV5-4 and TRBJ1-2; 9 bases map to TRBD1. The source of this sequence is a woman between 25 and 40 years old who had recovered from COVID-19. Input material: PBMCs or T cells enriched from blood (not recorded which). The CDR3 DNA is TGTGCCAGCAGCAGGGGGACAGGGATTAACTATGGCTACACCTTC. Encoded protein: CASSRGTGINYGYTF.